Following are 27 T cell receptor beta chains from one sample sequenced in a study of blood T cell repertoires in COVID-19. The method was immunoSEQ multiplex PCR; TCRdb's version includes in-frame clones alone and lacks a portion of them. The table shows about 210,000 clones, with approximately 80% occurring only once. What was sequenced was PBMCs or T cells enriched from blood (not recorded which). The receptors originated from a woman in her 50s with acute COVID-19.

This chain uses TRBV19 with TRBJ2-1; 7 bases map to TRBD1. This CDR3 is 13 amino acids long. V was clipped by 6 bases and J by 3 bases; unmatched bases: 2. Per the germline V gene, CDR1 is LNHDA and CDR2 is SQIVND (reference sequence). The chain's CDR3 is CASRGGYYNEQFF. CDR3 sequence (DNA): TGTGCCAGTAGAGGGGGCTACTACAATGAGCAGTTCTTC.

This rearrangement joins TRBV28 to TRBJ1-5, with 10 bases lining up with TRBD1. Germline V gives CDR1 MDHEN, CDR2 SYDVKM. V lost 2 bases and J lost 6; bases outside the gene matches: 10. The CDR3 extends over 17 amino acids. The CDR3 bases are TGTGCCAGCAGTTTACCCAGACAGGGGGCAATAAGTCAGCCCCAGCATTTT. Protein: CASSLPRQGAISQPQHF.

The chain combines TRBV18 with TRBJ1-1; no clear D. Trimming left V 0 bases short and J 0 bases short, with 8 bases between. This CDR3 contains 15 residues. Germline values: CDR1 KGHSH, CDR2 LQKENI. CDR3 sequence (DNA): TGTGCCAGCTCACCACCGTTTGTAATGAACACTGAAGCTTTCTTT. Protein: CASSPPFVMNTEAFF. Using reference TRBV18 and TRBJ1-1 for the parts outside the CDR3, the full variable domain is NAGVMQNPRHLVRRRGQEARLRCSPMKGHSHVYWYRQLPEEGLKFMVYLQKENIIDESGMPKERFSAEFPKEGPSILRIQQVVRGDSAAYFCASSPPFVMNTEAFFGQGTRLTVV.

This CDR3 reads CASSFDEQGHQPQHF. CDR3 DNA: TGTGCCAGCAGCTTCGACGAGCAGGGCCATCAGCCCCAGCATTTT. V gene TRBV7-2 combines with J gene TRBJ1-5; tentatively, D is TRBD1 (5 bases). The germline CDR1 and CDR2 sequences are SGHTA and FQGNSA. The CDR3 has 15 residues. V lost 3 bases and J 5 bases, leaving 14 bases between the germline ends.

The chain is built from TRBV2 and TRBJ2-7, with D possibly TRBD1 on 9 matching bases. The CDR3 contains 17 residues. V was trimmed by 7 bases and J by 7 bases, leaving 29 bases between them. Germline-derived CDR1 and CDR2 are SNHLY and FYNNEI. The CDR3 here is CASKVPGTGPGGGEQYF. The CDR3 DNA is TGTGCCAGCAAGGTTCCCGGGACAGGGCCCGGGGGGGGTGAGCAGTACTTC.

The DNA of the CDR3 is TGTGCCAGCTCCCGACTAGCGGGGGTGTCCTACAATGAGCAGTTCTTC. It is translated as CASSRLAGVSYNEQFF. The rearrangement links TRBV18 to TRBJ2-1; the match to TRBD2 covers 12 bases. The germline CDR1 and CDR2 sequences are KGHSH and LQKENI. The CDR3 spans 16 residues. Trimming took 6 bases from V and 1 from J; bases not matched to a gene: 4.

The chain carries TRBV4-1 and TRBJ2-1, with 8 bases fitting TRBD1. The germline CDR1 and CDR2 sequences are MGHRA and YSYEKL. J was trimmed by 2 bases and V by 2 bases; bases with no gene match: 5. The CDR3 contains 16 residues. CDR3 nucleotides: TGCGCCAGCAGCCAACTAGGGACAGGAGCCTACAATGAGCAGTTCTTC. It codes for CASSQLGTGAYNEQFF.

The V call is TRBV14, the J call TRBJ2-1, with D perhaps matching TRBD2 (6 bases). This CDR3 is built from 13 residues. The V gene lost 6 bases and the J gene lost 5 bases, with 11 bases spanning the gap. Germline V gene lookup returns CDR1 SGHDN and CDR2 FVKESK. CDR3 in DNA: TGTGCCAGCAGATTAGCGGCTAACAATGAGCAGTTCTTC. This encodes CASRLAANNEQFF.

This chain joins TRBV7-2 and TRBJ2-5, with 7 bases lining up with TRBD2. Losses at the gene ends were 3 bases for V and 2 bases for J; bases not matched to a gene: 6. The germline CDR1 and CDR2 sequences are SGHTA and FQGNSA. The CDR3 consists of 15 residues. In nucleotides, the CDR3 is TGTGCCAGCAGCTTGGGAGGGGCGGTACAAGAGACCCAGTACTTC. Translating gives CASSLGGAVQETQYF.

The chain combines TRBV19 with TRBJ1-5; perhaps TRBD1 as D (6 bases). Trimming stripped 9 bases from V and 3 bases from J, with 12 bases between. Germline V gene lookup returns CDR1 LNHDA and CDR2 SQIVND (reference sequence). The CDR3 has 13 amino acids. The CDR3 DNA is TGTGCCAGCACAGGGAAAAACAATCAGCCCCAGCATTTT. Translation: CASTGKNNQPQHF.

In DNA, the CDR3 is TGTGCCAGCTCACTCCTAGACAGCTCCTATAATTCACCCCTCCACTTT. This translates into CASSLLDSSYNSPLHF. The rearrangement joins TRBV18 to TRBJ1-6; maybe TRBD1 (5 bases). Germline V gives CDR1 KGHSH, CDR2 LQKENI. This CDR3 is 16 amino acids long. V gave up 4 bases and J gave up 0 bases, with 10 bases separating them.

This clone was observed a handful of times. This chain joins TRBV30 and TRBJ2-3, with TRBD2 identical over 7 bases. Germline V gives CDR1 GTSNPN, CDR2 SVGIG (reference sequence). Trimming took 6 bases from V and 12 from J; bases not matched to a gene: 12. The CDR3 consists of 12 residues. The CDR3: CACWGSGKGQYF. The CDR3 DNA is TGTGCCTGCTGGGGGAGCGGGAAGGGTCAGTATTTT.

This clone occurred a few times. The rearrangement links TRBV18 to TRBJ2-6; D gene uncertain. This CDR3 region has 16 residues. Germline CDR1 reads KGHSH; CDR2 reads LQKENI. V lost 0 bases to trimming and J lost 4 bases, with 10 bases between them. The CDR3 loop reads CASSPPWQSGANVLTF. CDR3 sequence (DNA): TGTGCCAGCTCACCACCGTGGCAGTCGGGGGCCAACGTCCTGACTTTC.

This sequence joins TRBV4-2 and TRBJ2-7, with a weak D call TRBD1 (6 bases). Per germline, CDR1 LGHNA and CDR2 YNFKEQ. This CDR3 contains 14 residues. Trimming took off 2 bases at V and 5 bases at J, with 13 bases between the two ends. CDR3 loop: CASSQYEGVNEQYF. CDR3 nucleotide sequence: TGTGCCAGCAGCCAATACGAGGGGGTTAACGAGCAGTACTTC.

DNA for the CDR3: TGTGCCAGCAGTTTAAGTGGGACAGGGGCTGGAAACACCATATATTTT. Translated: CASSLSGTGAGNTIYF. This rearrangement joins TRBV27 to TRBJ1-3; 10 nucleotides agree with TRBD1. Germline V gene lookup returns CDR1 MNHEY and CDR2 SMNVEV (reference sequence). The CDR3 is 16 amino acids. Germline trimming cut 2 bases from V and 2 bases from J; bases unmatched to any gene: 3.

This clone has only one observation. This rearrangement joins TRBV7-9 to TRBJ1-6; possible D gene TRBD1, 6 bases. Per germline, CDR1 SEHNR and CDR2 FQNEAQ (reference sequence). This CDR3 spans 15 amino acids. Trimming took 3 bases from V and 6 from J, leaving 12 bases between them. DNA of the CDR3: TGTGCCAGCAGCTTGGCACAGGGCCTTAATTCACCCCTCCACTTT. Amino acid sequence: CASSLAQGLNSPLHF.

V usage is TRBV4-1 and J usage is TRBJ1-2, with D tentatively TRBD1 (6 bases). The germline V gene has CDR1 MGHRA and CDR2 YSYEKL. V lost 4 bases to trimming and J lost 4 bases, with 16 bases between them. The CDR3 covers 15 residues. CDR3 sequence: CASSPDSQEVYGYTF. The CDR3 region has the DNA TGCGCCAGCAGCCCGGACAGTCAAGAGGTCTATGGCTACACCTTC.

The chain carries TRBV6-1 and TRBJ2-4; TRBD1 agrees at 7 bases. Unmatched junction bases numbered 5, after V lost 1 base and J lost 2 bases. The germline gives CDR1 MNHNS, CDR2 SASEGT. The CDR3 has 16 amino acids. CDR3 coding DNA: TGTGCCAGCAGTGAAGAAGGGGGCGCGCCCAAAAACATTCAGTACTTC. Encoded protein: CASSEEGGAPKNIQYF.

The V and J genes are TRBV27 and TRBJ2-5; 9 bases map to TRBD1. This CDR3 contains 14 residues. J was trimmed by 5 bases and V by 6 bases; bases with no gene match: 7. Germline CDR1 is MNHEY and CDR2 is SMNVEV (reference sequence). The CDR3 DNA sequence: TGTGCCAGCAGACGGACAGGGGTGGGTGAGACCCAGTACTTC. Its protein product is CASRRTGVGETQYF.

This rearrangement joins TRBV12-3 or TRBV12-4 to TRBJ1-1; D is uncertain. The length of the CDR3 is 13 residues. The germline V and J ends were trimmed by 8 bases and 0 bases, with 10 bases remaining between them. The CDR3 DNA follows: TGTGCCAGCGGCAACAACCTGAACACTGAAGCTTTCTTT. Protein sequence: CASGNNLNTEAFF.

Only a few counts were recorded for this clone. CDR3 amino acids: CATSGWTNTEAFF. CDR3 in DNA: TGTGCCACCTCGGGGTGGACGAACACTGAAGCTTTCTTT. J is TRBJ1-1 and V is TRBV12-3 or TRBV12-4; no clear D. There are 13 residues in the CDR3. V was shortened by 10 bases and J by 1 base, with 13 bases between the two germline ends.

This clone was counted between two and nine times. This chain connects TRBV2 to TRBJ1-6; maybe TRBD1 (5 bases). CDR1 and CDR2 from the germline V gene are SNHLY and FYNNEI. The CDR3 length is 13 residues. The ends were cut back, 7 bases at V and 8 bases at J, with 12 bases in the middle. This CDR3 reads CASTAGRDSPLHF. The CDR3 nucleotides are TGTGCCAGCACCGCGGGACGAGATTCACCCCTCCACTTT.

The chain links TRBV7-2 to TRBJ2-5; 8 bases fit TRBD2. Per germline, CDR1 SGHTA and CDR2 FQGNSA. V gave up 2 bases and J gave up 1 base; unmatched junction bases: 3. This CDR3 is built from 15 residues. In DNA, the CDR3 is TGTGCCAGCAGCTTAAGACTAGCGAGCCAAGAGACCCAGTACTTC. Translation: CASSLRLASQETQYF. The full variable domain, in which reference TRBV7-2 and TRBJ2-5 provide the parts outside the CDR3, is GAGVSQSPSNKVTEKGKDVELRCDPISGHTALYWYRQSLGQGLEFLIYFQGNSAPDKSGLPSDRFSAERTGGSVSTLTIQRTQQEDSAVYLCASSLRLASQETQYFGPGTRLLVL.

This chain links TRBV6-1 with TRBJ2-4, with D maybe TRBD1 (5 bases). This CDR3 has 16 residues. V lost 0 bases to trimming and J lost 0 bases, with 9 bases between them. Germline CDR1 is MNHNS and CDR2 is SASEGT. In DNA, the CDR3 is TGTGCCAGCAGTGAAGCGCTTCAGGGAGCCAAAAACATTCAGTACTTC. It encodes CASSEALQGAKNIQYF.

This sequence joins TRBV13 and TRBJ2-1; TRBD2 aligns across 9 bases. Germline CDR1 and CDR2: PRHDT and FYEKMQ (reference sequence). This CDR3 is built from 16 residues. J was trimmed by 3 bases and V by 5 bases; bases with no gene match: 8. The CDR3 bases are TGTGCCAGCAGCGCTCTAGCGGGGTGGGGCTACAATGAGCAGTTCTTC. Translated: CASSALAGWGYNEQFF.

In this sample, this clone turned up once. This sample includes further DNA sequences coding for the same CDR3. The chain uses TRBV12-3 or TRBV12-4 and TRBJ1-1; possibly TRBD1 for D (5 bases). This CDR3 contains 13 residues. V lost 2 bases and J 4 bases, leaving 8 bases between the germline ends. DNA of the CDR3: TGTGCCAGCAGTTTATTGGGGGGCACTGAAGCTTTCTTT. Translation: CASSLLGGTEAFF.

The chain joins TRBV10-3 to TRBJ1-5; D is perhaps TRBD1 (6 bases). Trimming removed 5 bases at V and 0 bases at J, with 11 bases between. CDR1 ENHRY and CDR2 SYGVKD come from the germline V gene. The CDR3 is 15 amino acids. The CDR3: CAISPDRSSNQPQHF. CDR3 coding DNA: TGTGCCATCAGTCCCGACAGGAGTAGCAATCAGCCCCAGCATTTT.